These 23 T cell receptor beta chains share one sample of origin, sequenced in a study of shared clonotypes between healthy human individuals. The table came from immunoSEQ multiplex PCR; TCRdb's copy has only in-frame clones and leaves some out. Among some 2 million clones listed, about 95% were seen once. The sequencing input was naive CD4+ T cells sorted from blood. Subset reported: CD45RA+ positively selected. These receptors were collected from a man aged 18 to 29 in good health.

The chain has TRBV21-1 and TRBJ1-5. TRBV21-1 is described as a pseudogene. The CDR3 loop spans 18 amino acids. For the CDR3, the DNA is TGTGCCAGCAGCAAAGCGTCCGCGGAGTGGAGGGATCATCAGCCCCAGCATTTT. It is translated as CASSKASAEWRDHQPQHF.

The chain recombines TRBV19 with TRBJ2-7, with TRBD1 identical over 8 bases. The CDR3 runs to 14 residues. The J segment lost 3 bases and the V segment lost 5 bases, leaving 6 bases of the junction unmatched. Germline V gene lookup returns CDR1 LNHDA and CDR2 SQIVND (reference sequence). CDR3 DNA sequence: TGTGCCAGTAGTTCCGACAGGGGATTCTACGAGCAGTACTTC. It specifies CASSSDRGFYEQYF. The full variable domain, in which reference TRBV19 and TRBJ2-7 provide the parts outside the CDR3, is DGGITQSPKYLFRKEGQNVTLSCEQNLNHDAMYWYRQDPGQGLRLIYYSQIVNDFQKGDIAEGYSVSREKKESFPLTVTSAQKNPTAFYLCASSSDRGFYEQYFGPGTRLTVT.

The chain combines TRBV19 with TRBJ2-5; 8 nucleotides agree with TRBD2. Germline lookup yields CDR1 LNHDA and CDR2 SQIVND (reference sequence). V was clipped by 4 bases and J by 1 base; unmatched bases: 14. The CDR3 covers 18 residues. CDR3 amino acids: CASSKPPGRALRQETQYF. CDR3 bases: TGTGCCAGTAGTAAGCCCCCCGGGAGGGCGCTACGCCAAGAGACCCAGTACTTC.

The CDR3 nucleotides are TGTGCCAGCAGTGAAATGGGGGGCTCCTATAGCAATCAGCCCCAGCATTTT. Its translation is CASSEMGGSYSNQPQHF. The genes are TRBV6-1 and TRBJ1-5, with D tentatively TRBD1 (6 bases). This CDR3 contains 17 residues. Trimming left V 2 bases short and J 0 bases short, with 14 bases between. Germline values: CDR1 MNHNS, CDR2 SASEGT.

This clone showed up just once. CDR3 DNA sequence: TGTGCCAGCAGTGTGCAGGAGAGGTCCTACAATGAGCAGTTCTTC. Its protein is CASSVQERSYNEQFF. The chain uses TRBV6-1 and TRBJ2-1, with unresolved D. Germline CDR1 and CDR2: MNHNS and SASEGT. This CDR3 is built from 15 residues. V lost 4 bases to trimming and J lost 1 base, with 11 bases between them.

The V gene is TRBV7-3, the J gene TRBJ1-6, with D unclear. CDR1 is SGHTA, CDR2 FQGTGA, per germline. This CDR3 region has 18 residues. Trimming took off 1 base at V and 0 bases at J, with 13 bases between the two ends. CDR3 nucleotide sequence: TGTGCCAGCAGCTTAAGGTACGGTCGGAGCTCCTATAATTCACCCCTCCACTTT. This gives the protein CASSLRYGRSSYNSPLHF. The full variable domain, its missing parts supplied by reference TRBV7-3 and TRBJ1-6, is GAGVSQTPSNKVTEKGKYVELRCDPISGHTALYWYRQSLGQGPEFLIYFQGTGAADDSGLPNDRFFAVRPEGSVSTLKIQRTERGDSAVYLCASSLRYGRSSYNSPLHFGNGTRLTVT.

The chain employs TRBV7-9 and TRBJ1-1; no clear D. The CDR3 contains 15 residues. The V end was cut by 4 bases, the J end by 2 bases, with 14 bases between. The germline CDR1 and CDR2 sequences are SEHNR and FQNEAQ (reference sequence). Written as DNA, the CDR3 is TGTGCCAGCAGCTCAACCCCCGGCCTCAACACTGAAGCTTTCTTT. This codes for CASSSTPGLNTEAFF.

Here the CDR3 DNA reads TGTGCCAGCAGCTTAGGGACTAGCGGGCAAAGAGAGACCCAGTACTTC. Translating it yields CASSLGTSGQRETQYF. The gene calls are TRBV11-2 and TRBJ2-5; 11 bases line up with TRBD2. The V and J ends lost 1 base and 4 bases, in that order; junction bases with no gene match: 5. This CDR3 is built from 16 residues. CDR1 is SGHAT, CDR2 FQNNGV, per germline.

V gene TRBV27 combines with J gene TRBJ1-1; 7 bases agree with TRBD1. Germline V lookup: CDR1 MNHEY, CDR2 SMNVEV (reference sequence). J lost 3 bases, V lost 0 bases, and 10 bases had no gene match. The CDR3 loop spans 17 amino acids. The CDR3 DNA is TGTGCCAGCAGTTTATCGACGAGGGGGCGCGGGTACACTGAAGCTTTCTTT. Protein: CASSLSTRGRGYTEAFF.

The chain carries TRBV18 and TRBJ1-6; D not resolved. Germline CDR1 reads KGHSH; CDR2 reads LQKENI. V was cut by 3 bases and J by 0 bases, with 9 bases left in between. CDR3 length: 16 residues. The CDR3 reads CASSPRMSSYNSPLHF. The CDR3 DNA follows: TGTGCCAGCTCACCCCGGATGAGCTCCTATAATTCACCCCTCCACTTT.

This chain uses TRBV25-1 with TRBJ1-2; D perhaps matches TRBD1 (6 bases). V lost 5 bases and J lost 4, with 11 bases in between. Germline CDR1 and CDR2: MGHDK and SYGVNS. The CDR3 length is 13 residues. CDR3 protein: CASSPTGSYGYTF. In DNA form, the CDR3 reads TGTGCCAGCAGTCCAACAGGGAGCTATGGCTACACCTTC.

The chain recombines TRBV5-5 with TRBJ1-2; D gene ambiguous. Between the trimmed V and J ends, which lost 4 bases and 4 bases, there was a span of 17 bases. This CDR3 contains 15 residues. Germline values: CDR1 SGHKS, CDR2 YYEKEE (reference sequence). CDR3: CASSSSPSAIYGYTF. The CDR3 bases are TGTGCCAGCAGCAGCTCACCCTCAGCCATCTATGGCTACACCTTC.

The genes are TRBV6-5 and TRBJ2-5; D remains ambiguous. V lost 2 bases and J 3 bases, leaving 10 bases between the germline ends. This CDR3 comprises 14 residues. Germline assignment: CDR1 MNHEY and CDR2 SVGAGI. CDR3 protein: CASSYHSSEETQYF. The CDR3 DNA is TGTGCCAGCAGTTACCACAGTTCAGAAGAGACCCAGTACTTC.

The CDR3 spells CASSFLSRGRGEDTQYF. The CDR3 DNA reads as TGTGCCAGCAGCTTTCTCTCTCGCGGGAGGGGGGAAGATACGCAGTATTTT. The chain combines TRBV7-9 with TRBJ2-3, with 9 nucleotides matching TRBD2. CDR1 is SEHNR, CDR2 FQNEAQ, per germline (reference sequence). V lost 3 bases, J lost 5 bases, and 12 bases stayed unmatched. CDR3 length: 17 amino acids.

V gene TRBV19 combines with J gene TRBJ1-5, with no clear D. Germline assignment: CDR1 LNHDA and CDR2 SQIVND (reference sequence). Trimming stripped 6 bases from V and 3 bases from J, with 9 bases between. This CDR3 has 13 amino acids. The CDR3 nucleotides are TGTGCCAGTAGCTCGGTGGTCAATCAGCCCCAGCATTTT. Translated: CASSSVVNQPQHF.

The gene calls are TRBV6-1 and TRBJ2-7; 9 bases are a match to TRBD2. CDR3 length equals 14 residues. V lost 7 bases, J lost 6 bases, and 10 bases stayed unmatched. CDR1 is MNHNS and CDR2 is SASEGT in the germline V gene. The CDR3 DNA reads as TGTGCCAGCACCCTATCGGGGACTAGCCGCGAGCAGTACTTC. Amino acids: CASTLSGTSREQYF.

The chain combines TRBV5-5 with TRBJ1-2; D uncertain. CDR3 length: 15 residues. V lost 3 bases and J lost 6, with 18 bases in between. Germline CDR1 and CDR2: SGHKS and YYEKEE (reference sequence). The CDR3 spells CASSSARAALDGYTF. The CDR3 DNA reads as TGTGCCAGCAGCTCAGCGAGGGCGGCATTGGATGGCTACACCTTC. Full variable domain (rest looked up from reference TRBV5-5 and TRBJ1-2): DAGVTQSPTHLIKTRGQQVTLRCSPISGHKSVSWYQQVLGQGPQFIFQYYEKEERGRGNFPDRFSARQFPNYSSELNVNALLLGDSALYLCASSSARAALDGYTFGSGTRLTVV.

This chain joins TRBV6-6 and TRBJ2-5, with TRBD2 as a possible D gene (6 bases). V dropped 6 bases and J dropped 7 bases, with 9 bases sitting between them. Germline loops: CDR1 MNHNY, CDR2 SVGAGI (reference sequence). The CDR3 has 11 amino acids. CDR3 amino acids: CASSPGGTQYF. For the CDR3, the DNA is TGTGCCAGCAGCCCCGGGGGGACCCAGTACTTC.

V is TRBV6-1 and J is TRBJ2-1; 9 bases map to TRBD2. The V gene end was trimmed by 4 bases and the J gene end by 5 bases; junction bases not matched to a gene: 6. CDR3 length: 15 residues. Germline CDR1 MNHNS, CDR2 SASEGT. CDR3 sequence: CASSALAGVHNEQFF. CDR3 DNA sequence: TGTGCCAGCAGTGCCTTAGCGGGAGTACACAATGAGCAGTTCTTC.

This sequence joins TRBV5-1 and TRBJ2-2; 11 nucleotides agree with TRBD2. This CDR3 spans 18 amino acids. V gave up 0 bases and J gave up 4 bases; unmatched junction bases: 8. Per germline, CDR1 SGHRS and CDR2 YFSETQ. In DNA form, the CDR3 reads TGCGCCAGCAGCTTGGATAGCGGGAGGGCCCGAGTCACCGGGGAGCTGTTTTTT. Translating it yields CASSLDSGRARVTGELFF.

The rearrangement joins TRBV13 to TRBJ1-1; D remains ambiguous. Germline V CDR1 and CDR2: PRHDT, FYEKMQ (reference sequence). CDR3 length: 15 residues. V was shortened by 2 bases and J by 0 bases, with 10 bases between the two germline ends. The CDR3 is CASSLRVTLNTEAFF. The CDR3 region has the DNA TGTGCCAGCAGCTTAAGGGTAACTCTGAACACTGAAGCTTTCTTT.

The chain is built from TRBV5-1 and TRBJ2-7; D is tentatively TRBD1 or TRBD2 (6 bases each). Germline-derived CDR1 and CDR2 are SGHRS and YFSETQ. Trimming removed 4 bases from V and 4 bases from J, with 15 bases in between. The CDR3 covers 14 residues. The CDR3 spells CASSPEGGPYEQYF. In DNA, the CDR3 is TGCGCCAGCAGCCCGGAGGGGGGTCCGTACGAGCAGTACTTC.

As concerns this clone: A read error is likely, as this CDR3 ends without the conserved phenylalanine or tryptophan. Because the CDR3's place on the DNA is in doubt, the DNA is left out and the CDR3 is given as listed by TCRdb. The chain combines TRBV27 with TRBJ1-4. The germline V gene encodes CDR1 MNHEY and CDR2 SMNVEV (reference sequence). The CDR3 length is 12 residues, termini included. The CDR3 region is CASRSRQCNRTE.